What follows describes a single T cell receptor beta chain. The CDR3 is 15 residues long. The V and J ends lost 4 bases and 3 bases, in that order; junction bases with no gene match: 9. Germline V CDR1 and CDR2: SGDLS, YYNGEE. This entry comes from a study of control samples from healthy donors and cancer patients. Profiling relied on immunoSEQ multiplex PCR, and the TCRdb table lists in-frame clones only, not all of them. The data hold about 50,000 clones, with 94% observed a single time. V and J are TRBV9 and TRBJ1-2; 7 nucleotides align to TRBD1. What was sequenced was blood. The TCR comes from a man in his thirties or forties in good health. The CDR3 DNA sequence: TGTGCCAGCAGCTTACTATGGGGGACAGACTATGGCTACACCTTC. This sequence encodes CASSLLWGTDYGYTF. Full variable domain (remainder filled in from reference TRBV9 and TRBJ1-2): DSGVTQTPKHLITATGQRVTLRCSPRSGDLSVYWYQQSLDQGLQFLIQYYNGEERAKGNILERFSAQQFPDLHSELNLSSLELGDSALYFCASSLLWGTDYGYTFGSGTRLTVV.